The T cell receptor beta chain under discussion was sequenced for a study of blood T cell repertoires in COVID-19. The CDR3 covers 13 residues. Trimming left V 4 bases short and J 5 bases short, with 12 bases between. CDR1 and CDR2 from the germline V gene are SGHRS and YFSETQ. Original data processing: Reference gene primer amplification gave estimated nucleated cell counts. Libraries were prepared by immunoSEQ multiplex PCR; TCRdb keeps only in-frame clonotypes and omits some of them. The V and J calls and clone size were taken over from that table, and D and trimming were inferred from the DNA. The sample has 280,000 or so clones; roughly nine tenths are singletons.

Sample: PBMCs or T cells enriched from blood (not recorded which). The chain links TRBV5-1 to TRBJ1-2; D possibly corresponds to TRBD1 (6 bases). This TCR was recovered from a woman aged 40-49 years who had recovered from COVID-19. CDR3 amino acids: CASSRDRRYGYTF. The CDR3 DNA is TGCGCCAGCAGCCGCGACAGGAGATATGGCTACACCTTC. Supplemented by reference TRBV5-1 and TRBJ1-2, the full variable domain reads KAGVTQTPRYLIKTRGQQVTLSCSPISGHRSVSWYQQTPGQGLQFLFEYFSETQRNKGNFPGRFSGRQFSNSRSEMNVSTLELGDSALYLCASSRDRRYGYTFGSGTRLTVV.